The 30 T cell receptor beta chains given below trace back to one sample, sequenced in a study of blood T cell repertoires in COVID-19. Sequencing used immunoSEQ multiplex PCR; TCRdb keeps in-frame clones, though not all of them. The data contain approximately 300,000 clones, about 85% of them singletons. Sequencing was carried out using PBMCs or T cells enriched from blood (not recorded which). Every receptor here comes from a woman aged 25-40 years who had recovered from COVID-19.

The rearrangement joins TRBV9 to TRBJ1-3, with 7 positions matching TRBD1. Germline CDR1 is SGDLS and CDR2 is YYNGEE. V gave up 4 bases and J gave up 1 base; unmatched junction bases: 5. The CDR3 loop spans 15 amino acids. The CDR3 is CASSRTTGSGNTIYF. CDR3 in DNA: TGTGCCAGCAGCCGTACGACAGGGTCTGGAAACACCATATATTTT.

The chain joins TRBV7-3 to TRBJ1-2; tentatively, D is TRBD1 (5 bases). The CDR3 is made up of 13 amino acids. With 5 bases removed from V and 7 bases from J, the gap between germline ends came to 14 bases. Germline V gene sequence: CDR1 SGHTA, CDR2 FQGTGA. The CDR3 region has the DNA TGTGCCAGCAGCGCGGGAAGGGGCAGTGGCTACACCTTC. This sequence encodes CASSAGRGSGYTF.

This rearrangement joins TRBV30 to TRBJ1-6, with D unresolved. The germline V gene encodes CDR1 GTSNPN and CDR2 SVGIG (reference sequence). V lost 0 bases, J lost 13 bases, and 13 bases lay in between. The CDR3 length is 13 residues. The CDR3 DNA follows: TGTGCCTGGAGTGTAGGCCCCGGAGAGCCCCTCCACTTT. This codes for CAWSVGPGEPLHF.

The rearrangement links TRBV6-5 to TRBJ1-1; a possible D gene is TRBD1 (5 bases). This CDR3 comprises 12 residues. Trimming cost V 6 bases and J 3 bases, with 8 bases left between them. CDR1 is MNHEY and CDR2 is SVGAGI in the germline V gene. CDR3 in DNA: TGTGCCAGCAGGGGGGGTCACACTGAAGCTTTCTTT. Its translation is CASRGGHTEAFF.

This clone has just a few counts. The chain carries TRBV19 and TRBJ1-1; D is unclear. The germline gives CDR1 LNHDA, CDR2 SQIVND (reference sequence). Between the trimmed V and J ends, which lost 1 base and 8 bases, there was a span of 8 bases. The length of the CDR3 is 12 residues. The CDR3 nucleotides read TGTGCCAGTAGTATAGTCGCGGGGGAAGCTTTCTTT. Translation gives CASSIVAGEAFF.

The CDR3 here is CASSRQEFNQPQHF. The DNA for the CDR3 is TGTGCCAGCAGCAGACAGGAGTTCAATCAGCCCCAGCATTTT. The chain recombines TRBV7-9 with TRBJ1-5; perhaps TRBD1 as D (6 bases). Germline V gene sequence: CDR1 SEHNR, CDR2 FQNEAQ (reference sequence). The V end was cut by 5 bases, the J end by 3 bases, with 11 bases between. This CDR3 is 14 amino acids long.

The chain employs TRBV6-5 and TRBJ1-2; 7 positions match TRBD1. V lost 10 bases to trimming and J lost 6 bases; unmatched junction nucleotides: 14. Germline-derived CDR1 and CDR2 are MNHEY and SVGAGI. This CDR3 is 14 amino acids long. CDR3 amino acids: CATLTLTGQNGYTF. For the CDR3, the DNA is TGTGCCACCTTAACCCTTACGGGACAGAATGGCTACACCTTC.

This clone turned up a few times. V gene TRBV2 combines with J gene TRBJ1-5; 7 nucleotides line up with TRBD1. The CDR3 extends over 14 amino acids. V was clipped by 8 bases and J by 3 bases; unmatched bases: 7. The germline V gene encodes CDR1 SNHLY and CDR2 FYNNEI. The CDR3 protein is CASQTGTVNQPQHF. The DNA for the CDR3 is TGTGCCAGCCAAACTGGGACAGTCAATCAGCCCCAGCATTTT.

As for this clone: This sample includes further DNA sequences coding for the same CDR3. J is TRBJ1-6 and V is TRBV3-1 (or the pseudogene TRBV3-2); D is uncertain. The ends were cut back, 4 bases at V and 7 bases at J, with 11 bases in the middle. The CDR3 extends over 14 amino acids. The germline gives CDR1 LGHDT, CDR2 YNNKEL (reference sequence). DNA for the CDR3: TGTGCCAGCAGCCTGCGCGGTGGAAATTCACCCCTCCACTTT. The encoded protein is CASSLRGGNSPLHF.

On this clone: Germline and junction disagree at one end, which may indicate a read error. The rearrangement uses TRBV5-1 and TRBJ2-1, with TRBD2 matching 8 bases. In germline, CDR1 is SGHRS, CDR2 YFSETQ. The CDR3 sequence is 14 residues long. As DNA, the CDR3 is TGCGCCCGCAGAGGGCCGGGGGGGCCGAGTGAGCAGTTCTTC. It encodes CARRGPGGPSEQFF.

This chain uses TRBV29-1 with TRBJ1-2; perhaps TRBD1 as D (5 bases). Looked up from germline, CDR1 is SQVTM and CDR2 is ANQGSEA. Trimming removed 2 bases from V and 7 bases from J, with 14 bases in between. CDR3 length equals 13 residues. Here the CDR3 DNA reads TGCAGCGTTGAATGGGGGGGTACGGTTGGCTACACCTTC. Protein product: CSVEWGGTVGYTF.

This chain links TRBV27 with TRBJ1-1, with D perhaps TRBD1 (5 bases). CDR1 and CDR2 from the germline V gene are MNHEY and SMNVEV (reference sequence). This CDR3 is built from 15 residues. The V gene lost 5 bases and the J gene lost 5 bases, with 18 bases spanning the gap. This CDR3 is CASSELDILGTEAFF. Here the CDR3 DNA reads TGTGCCAGCAGTGAACTGGACATACTGGGGACTGAAGCTTTCTTT.

The chain couples TRBV21-1 to TRBJ2-7; the table calls TRBD2, which could not be checked here. TRBV21-1 is classified as a pseudogene. The CDR3 contains 16 residues. The CDR3 spells CASRDSGGHTSYEQYF. CDR3 nucleotides: TGTGCCAGCAGGGATAGCGGGGGTCACACCTCCTACGAGCAGTACTTC.

The sample holds one count of this clone. The chain links TRBV30 to TRBJ1-1; 8 bases agree with TRBD1. This CDR3 has 14 residues. Looked up from germline, CDR1 is GTSNPN and CDR2 is SVGIG (reference sequence). With 4 bases clipped from V and 0 bases from J, the junction kept 4 bases outside the gene matches. The CDR3 loop is CAWTPDRVNTEAFF. CDR3 DNA: TGTGCCTGGACCCCGGACAGGGTGAACACTGAAGCTTTCTTT.

The chain joins TRBV4-2 to TRBJ1-5; 9 bases match TRBD1. From germline, CDR1 is LGHNA and CDR2 YNFKEQ. This CDR3 comprises 17 residues. J gave up 2 bases and V 0 bases, and 5 bases lay outside the gene matches. The CDR3 spells CASSQEPGQGGNQPQHF. In DNA, the CDR3 is TGTGCCAGCAGCCAAGAACCGGGACAGGGTGGCAATCAGCCCCAGCATTTT.

V and J are TRBV5-4 and TRBJ1-3; D is possibly TRBD1 (5 bases). The V and J ends lost 0 bases and 4 bases respectively, with 17 bases between them. The germline CDR1 and CDR2 sequences are SGHNT and YYREEE (reference sequence). The CDR3 covers 17 residues. The CDR3 DNA follows: TGTGCCAGCAGCTTGGGGCCGCGTGGGGGGGAAGGAAACACCATATATTTT. The encoded protein is CASSLGPRGGEGNTIYF.

The rearrangement joins TRBV6-2 or TRBV6-3 to TRBJ1-5; 10 nucleotides line up with TRBD1. The CDR3 runs 15 residues. Trimming cost V 4 bases and J 5 bases; bases outside gene matches: 5. Germline V gene sequence: CDR1 MNHEY, CDR2 SVGEGT. This CDR3 is CASSWGQGTYQPQHF. The CDR3 DNA is TGTGCCAGCAGTTGGGGACAGGGGACTTATCAGCCCCAGCATTTT.

The chain links TRBV29-1 to TRBJ1-2, with a tentative D call TRBD1 (6 bases). The CDR3 has 17 amino acids. Trimming removed 3 bases from V and 0 bases from J, with 20 bases in between. Germline values: CDR1 SQVTM, CDR2 ANQGSEA. This chain's CDR3 is CSVDVGHRIAPNYGYTF. The CDR3 DNA sequence: TGCAGCGTTGACGTGGGACACCGAATCGCTCCTAACTATGGCTACACCTTC.

The chain combines TRBV7-2 with TRBJ2-2; 7 bases fit TRBD1. V shed 5 bases and J 4 bases; nucleotides not matched to a gene: 7. This CDR3 contains 15 residues. Germline CDR1 is SGHTA and CDR2 is FQGNSA. The CDR3 sequence is CASSIGTVATGELFF. The CDR3 coding sequence is TGTGCCAGCAGCATCGGGACAGTTGCCACCGGGGAGCTGTTTTTT.

The chain carries TRBV27 and TRBJ2-2, with TRBD1 matching over 8 bases. The junction had 10 bases not matched to a gene; V was cut back by 5 bases and J by 8 bases. The germline gives CDR1 MNHEY, CDR2 SMNVEV (reference sequence). The CDR3 totals 15 residues. CDR3 amino acids: CASSPPRTGPGELFF. The CDR3 DNA sequence: TGTGCCAGCAGTCCGCCACGGACAGGGCCAGGGGAGCTGTTTTTT.

The V and J genes are TRBV6-6 and TRBJ1-6; the match to TRBD1 covers 7 bases. J lost 4 bases, V lost 5 bases, and 8 bases had no gene match. There are 16 residues in the CDR3. The germline V gene encodes CDR1 MNHNY and CDR2 SVGAGI (reference sequence). CDR3: CASSRTGTDYNSPLHF. The CDR3 nucleotides are TGTGCCAGCAGTCGAACCGGGACAGATTATAATTCACCCCTCCACTTT.

The chain joins TRBV30 to TRBJ1-6, with TRBD1 matching over 7 bases. CDR3 length: 14 residues. Germline V CDR1 and CDR2: GTSNPN, SVGIG (reference sequence). The V segment lost 3 bases and the J segment 7 bases; nucleotides outside the gene matches: 6. The CDR3, as DNA: TGTGCCTGGAGGACGGGGACAGCAAATTCACCCCTCCACTTT. Its translation: CAWRTGTANSPLHF.

The chain is built from TRBV30 and TRBJ1-4, with TRBD1 identical over 9 bases. V shed 3 bases, J shed 10 bases, and the junction held 9 bases outside the gene matches. Germline-derived CDR1 and CDR2 are GTSNPN and SVGIG (reference sequence). This CDR3 spans 14 amino acids. The CDR3 reads CAWRTGTGWGKLFF. For the CDR3, the DNA is TGTGCCTGGAGAACCGGGACAGGGTGGGGAAAACTGTTTTTT.

The chain has TRBV5-1 and TRBJ1-1, with D perhaps matching TRBD1 (5 bases). V was trimmed by 0 bases and J by 3 bases, leaving 9 bases between them. The CDR3 runs 14 residues. The germline V gene has CDR1 SGHRS and CDR2 YFSETQ. CDR3 residues: CASSLAGGDTEAFF. In nucleotides, the CDR3 is TGCGCCAGCAGCTTGGCAGGAGGGGACACTGAAGCTTTCTTT.

CDR3 sequence: CASSQRDRGYEQYF. CDR3 coding DNA: TGCGCCAGCAGCCAACGGGACAGAGGCTACGAGCAGTACTTC. V usage is TRBV4-3 and J usage is TRBJ2-7, with 7 bases matching TRBD1. The CDR3 runs to 14 residues. CDR1 and CDR2 (germline): LGHNA, YSLEER. The V gene end was trimmed by 2 bases and the J gene end by 3 bases; junction bases not matched to a gene: 4.

The chain employs TRBV29-1 and TRBJ1-1; 10 bases map to TRBD1. Trimming at V came to 6 bases and at J to 4 bases, leaving 2 bases not matched to a gene. CDR3 size: 12 residues. CDR1 and CDR2 from the germline V gene are SQVTM and ANQGSEA. CDR3 amino acids: CSVDRGLTEAFF. The CDR3 nucleotides read TGCAGCGTCGACAGGGGGCTCACTGAAGCTTTCTTT.

CDR3: CASSAPGQGNSPLHF. The CDR3 DNA follows: TGTGCCAGCAGCGCACCGGGACAGGGCAATTCACCCCTCCACTTT. The chain employs TRBV7-9 and TRBJ1-6; TRBD1 aligns across 9 bases. The CDR3 is made up of 15 amino acids. With 5 bases clipped from V and 7 bases from J, the junction kept 6 bases outside the gene matches. CDR1 is SEHNR, CDR2 FQNEAQ, per germline (reference sequence).

CDR3 sequence reads: CASSTQDRGYNSPLHF. The CDR3 nucleotides are TGTGCCAGCAGCACTCAGGACAGGGGCTATAATTCACCCCTCCACTTT. The chain links TRBV5-6 to TRBJ1-6, with 9 bases identical to TRBD1. In germline, CDR1 is SGHDT, CDR2 YYEEEE. V lost 4 bases and J lost 3; bases outside the gene matches: 5. The CDR3 sequence is 16 residues long.

The rearrangement joins TRBV28 to TRBJ1-4, with 8 positions matching TRBD1. Per the germline V gene, CDR1 is MDHEN and CDR2 is SYDVKM. The CDR3 spans 15 residues. V lost 8 bases and J lost 7; bases outside the gene matches: 12. The CDR3 sequence is CASGAQGAFREKLFF. The CDR3 region has the DNA TGTGCCAGCGGGGCTCAGGGGGCTTTTCGTGAAAAACTGTTTTTT.

In nucleotides, the CDR3 is TGCGCCAGCAGCCAAGCCCTCCTAGCGGGGGATCCCTACGAGCAGTACTTC. Translating gives CASSQALLAGDPYEQYF. The chain links TRBV4-1 to TRBJ2-7, with TRBD2 matching over 10 bases. This CDR3 contains 17 residues. The germline CDR1 and CDR2 sequences are MGHRA and YSYEKL. Trimming removed 1 base from V and 2 bases from J; junction bases left unmatched: 8.